A selection of T cell receptor beta chains follows, all from one sample in a study of OX40 agonist ivuxolimab in advanced cancers. The method was immunoSEQ multiplex PCR; TCRdb's version includes in-frame clones alone and lacks a portion of them. The sample shows roughly 57,000 clones, more than 65% of them seen only once. The sequenced sample was CD4+ or CD8+ T cells sorted from blood, obtained in a trial of the OX40 agonist ivuxolimab. These receptors all come from an adult with an advanced solid tumor such as melanoma, head and neck, liver or kidney cancer. Both conserved end residues are trimmed from each CDR3.

TRBV6-5	TRBJ1-2	ASSYSITEGVYGYT
TRBV5-8	TRBJ1-5	ASSGGQLSNQPQH
TRBV25-1	TRBJ2-7	ASSVGQGIYEQY
TRBV6-6	TRBJ1-5	ASSWGAQPQH
TRBV6-1	TRBJ1-1	ASNRGDTEAF
TRBV7-2	TRBJ1-5	ASSPDGLNQPQH
TRBV9	TRBJ1-2	ASSEGDRGRGYT
TRBV28	TRBJ1-6	ATPVNRGRDSPLH
TRBV28	TRBJ1-2	ASSTPAGNGYT
TRBV9	TRBJ2-1	ASSRGQGQLGEQF
TRBV9	TRBJ2-3	ASSLTAGGLTSTDTQY
TRBV29-1	TRBJ1-1	SVIRATNTEAF
TRBV19	TRBJ2-1	ASSVTILAGGTGQF
TRBV5-4	TRBJ1-2	ASSASGGAWANYGYT
TRBV5-1	TRBJ2-3	ASSFGTSTDTQY
TRBV5-1	TRBJ2-3	ASSILGLAGLDTQY
TRBV7-9	TRBJ2-5	ASSLNKLAGGPPQETQY
TRBV14	TRBJ2-3	ASSPFAGDTQY
TRBV7-7	TRBJ2-2	ASSRGQVIGELF
TRBV28	TRBJ1-3	ASSRVPGDSGNTIY
TRBV7-6	TRBJ1-1	ASSLREGGNTEAF
TRBV5-1	TRBJ1-2	ASSLASGGGGYT
TRBV19	TRBJ1-5	ASSIGRTDNQPQH
TRBV9	TRBJ2-1	ASSVAAGTSGISSYNEQF
TRBV9	TRBJ2-7	ASSGGTGTKYEQY
TRBV27	TRBJ1-5	ASRRDGASNQPQH
TRBV7-2	TRBJ1-5	ASSAGTSNQPQH
TRBV6-6	TRBJ2-1	ASRAASGGANEQF
TRBV7-8	TRBJ1-3	ASSLQGVSGNTIY
TRBV7-6	TRBJ2-2	ASSLISGQNTGELF
TRBV28	TRBJ1-5	ASSLRVDQPQH
TRBV19	TRBJ2-7	ASNPRWGSYEQY
TRBV6-6	TRBJ1-6	ASSPAGNSPLH
TRBV5-5	TRBJ2-1	ASSLSAPYNEQF
TRBV27	TRBJ1-5	ASSGSRDQPQH
TRBV6-5	TRBJ2-7	ASSSGTSAYEQY
TRBV19	TRBJ1-4	ASSWSRLEKLF
TRBV5-1	TRBJ2-2	ASSLATVNTGELF
TRBV18	TRBJ1-5	ASSPTGTGGIQPQH
TRBV4-1	TRBJ1-6	ASSQEPHVGNNSPLH
TRBV5-1	TRBJ2-2	ASSPYMSNTGELF
TRBV18	TRBJ1-2	ASSPNRDSSYGYT
TRBV5-4	TRBJ1-2	ASSRGPYGYT
TRBV6-1	TRBJ2-7	ASSQLAYEQY